Listed below are T cell receptor beta chains from one sample, sequenced in a study of beta chain features in type 1 diabetes. The assay was immunoSEQ multiplex PCR, and TCRdb's table has in-frame clones only and misses some. The sample has about 350,000 clones, roughly 21% seen once; the top ten hold around 0.044%. The sequenced sample consisted of naive CD4+ T cells from blood. Receptors were obtained from a young woman in good health. Each CDR3 is given with its conserved first and last residue. The D gene is left open where the match is weak. A clone size is listed for some rows: how often the clone was seen (once, few, many), or a class if it is expanded.

v_gene: TRBV7-9
d_gene: TRBD2
j_gene: TRBJ2-7
abundance: NA
CDR3aa: CASATSGSRDEQYF
CDR3nt: TGTGCCAGCGCGACTAGCGGGAGTAGGGACGAGCAGTACTTC

v_gene: TRBV4-2
d_gene: TRBD2
j_gene: TRBJ2-7
abundance: NA
CDR3aa: CASSRPSGRYEQYF
CDR3nt: TGTGCCAGCAGCAGGCCTAGCGGGAGATACGAGCAGTACTTC

v_gene: TRBV14
d_gene: TRBD1
j_gene: TRBJ2-6
abundance: few
CDR3aa: CASSLTGAGANVLTF
CDR3nt: TGTGCCAGCAGCTTGACAGGGGCTGGGGCCAACGTCCTGACTTTC

v_gene: TRBV7-9
d_gene: NA
j_gene: TRBJ1-4
abundance: NA
CDR3aa: CASSLREKLFF
CDR3nt: TGTGCCAGCAGCTTACGTGAAAAACTGTTTTTT

v_gene: TRBV5-1
d_gene: TRBD1
j_gene: TRBJ1-4
abundance: few
CDR3aa: CASSQPGQGGEKLFF
CDR3nt: TGCGCCAGCAGCCAGCCGGGACAGGGTGGTGAAAAACTGTTTTTT

v_gene: TRBV7-7
d_gene: TRBD1
j_gene: TRBJ1-6
abundance: NA
CDR3aa: CASSGGTERF
CDR3nt: TGTGCTAGCAGCGGGGGGACAGAGCGCTTT

v_gene: TRBV5-1
d_gene: TRBD2
j_gene: TRBJ2-1
abundance: few
CDR3aa: CASSLALTSGLGEQFF
CDR3nt: TGCGCCAGCAGCTTGGCCCTGACTAGCGGTTTAGGTGAGCAGTTCTTC

v_gene: TRBV6-4
d_gene: TRBD2
j_gene: TRBJ2-2
abundance: NA
CDR3aa: CASRTSGDTGELFF
CDR3nt: TGTGCCAGCAGGACTAGCGGGGACACCGGGGAGCTGTTTTTT

v_gene: TRBV2
d_gene: NA
j_gene: TRBJ2-2
abundance: few
CDR3aa: CASSHPGETGELFF
CDR3nt: TGTGCCAGCAGTCACCCGGGGGAGACCGGGGAGCTGTTTTTT

v_gene: TRBV30
d_gene: NA
j_gene: TRBJ1-2
abundance: few
CDR3aa: CAWSVNGQLTF
CDR3nt: TGTGCCTGGAGTGTAAATGGGCAGCTCACCTTC

v_gene: TRBV5-1
d_gene: TRBD2
j_gene: TRBJ2-1
abundance: NA
CDR3aa: CASSSSGDPGGEQFF
CDR3nt: TGCGCCAGCAGCTCAAGCGGGGATCCGGGGGGGGAGCAGTTCTTC

v_gene: TRBV29-1
d_gene: NA
j_gene: TRBJ2-1
abundance: few
CDR3aa: CSVPLVKETVEQFF
CDR3nt: TGCAGCGTTCCCTTGGTCAAGGAGACTGTTGAGCAGTTCTTC

v_gene: TRBV7-8
d_gene: NA
j_gene: TRBJ1-2
abundance: NA
CDR3aa: CASSLNRVRGYTF
CDR3nt: TGTGCCAGCAGTTTAAACAGGGTTCGTGGCTACACCTTC